This entry is about one T cell receptor (beta chain). This entry is derived from a study of patients and donors after allogeneic stem cell transplantation. TCRdb passed the RT-PCR reads through MiXCR, listing each CDR3 protein once. The profile shows 920,000 or so distinct CDR3 sequences, 15% to 20% of them singletons. V was pared by 2 bases and J by 8 bases, with 13 bases between. This CDR3 spans 13 amino acids. CDR1 SGHVS and CDR2 FQNEAQ come from the germline V gene. The TCR sequence derives from a human donor who was either an allogeneic HSCT recipient or a stem cell or donor lymphocyte infusion donor (not recorded which). It is not recorded whose cells these are; they may come from a transplant donor. This chain joins TRBV7-8 and TRBJ2-7, with D unclear. The sample was blood, either unsorted or a sorted T cell fraction (not recorded which). The CDR3 coding sequence is TGTGCCAGCAGCTTAAGAGAAGTAGGACAGCAGTACTTC. Translation: CASSLREVGQQYF.